This entry lists 24 T cell receptor beta chains sequenced from one sample in a study of blood T cells in healthy people across ages. Through a sample-barcoded 5' primer and a J-beta primer mix, a second PCR was run for roughly 7 to 12 cycles. TCRdb passed the 5' RACE reads through MiXCR, listing each CDR3 protein once. The sample carries over 700,000 distinct CDR3 sequences, 40% to 65% recorded once. Sequenced: blood. The receptors here all came from a man older than 75 in good health.

The chain couples TRBV5-1 to TRBJ1-4; D is perhaps TRBD1 (5 bases). This CDR3 comprises 14 residues. The germline V gene encodes CDR1 SGHRS and CDR2 YFSETQ. With 2 bases removed from V and 8 bases from J, the gap between germline ends came to 13 bases. The DNA for the CDR3 is TGCGCCAGCAGCTTAAGGGACGGGAAAGAAAAACTGTTTTTT. Translation: CASSLRDGKEKLFF.

This clonotype was recorded a few times. The chain combines TRBV20-1 with TRBJ2-5, with D hard to call. The J call is uncertain, as TRBJ2-7 better fits the DNA end. Germline CDR1 DFQATT, CDR2 SNEGSKA (reference sequence). The CDR3 sequence is 12 residues long. CDR3 sequence reads: CSASDLGIEQYF. In DNA, the CDR3 is TGCAGTGCTAGTGATCTAGGGATCGAGCAGTACTTC.

The V call is TRBV6-2 or TRBV6-3, the J call TRBJ2-1; D may be TRBD2 (5 bases). With 2 bases removed from V and 1 base from J, the gap between germline ends came to 12 bases. CDR1 and CDR2 from the germline V gene are MNHEY and SVGEGT. The CDR3 is made up of 16 amino acids. The CDR3 spells CASSYPRTASYNEQFF. In DNA, the CDR3 is TGTGCCAGCAGTTACCCTCGGACTGCTTCCTACAATGAGCAGTTCTTC.

The J gene is TRBJ1-1, the V gene TRBV6-1; TRBD1 matches at 9 bases. The V gene's germline CDR1 is MNHNS and CDR2 SASEGT. This CDR3 is built from 13 residues. The CDR3 DNA is TGTCCCCGTCGTGGGACAGGGCGGACTGAAGCTTTCTTT. Its translation: CPRRGTGRTEAFF.

The chain recombines TRBV6-1 with TRBJ2-3, with TRBD2 identical over 7 bases. CDR1 and CDR2 (germline): MNHNS, SASEGT. V shed 11 bases and J 3 bases; nucleotides not matched to a gene: 14. The CDR3 has 15 amino acids. CDR3 sequence reads: CAVALRTSGTDTQYF. CDR3 sequence (DNA): TGTGCCGTTGCCTTGCGGACTAGTGGTACAGATACGCAGTATTTT.

The chain has TRBV6-1 and TRBJ1-2; the D is unclear. V gave up 0 bases and J gave up 2 bases, with 10 bases separating them. Germline lookup yields CDR1 MNHNS and CDR2 SASEGT. The CDR3 loop spans 15 amino acids. CDR3 sequence reads: CASSEASGGNYGYTF. DNA of the CDR3: TGTGCCAGCAGTGAAGCGAGCGGCGGAAACTATGGCTACACCTTC.

The V gene is TRBV27, the J gene TRBJ2-7; 10 nucleotides agree with TRBD2. The CDR3 extends over 16 amino acids. Germline V gene sequence: CDR1 MNHEY, CDR2 SMNVEV (reference sequence). With 5 bases clipped from V and 0 bases from J, the junction kept 7 bases outside the gene matches. The CDR3: CASSRSGLADSYEQYF. As DNA, the CDR3 is TGTGCCAGCAGTCGCTCAGGACTAGCGGACTCCTACGAGCAGTACTTC.

This chain links TRBV28 with TRBJ2-5, with a tentative D call TRBD1 (6 bases). CDR3 length equals 14 residues. The V and J ends lost 4 bases and 2 bases respectively, with 11 bases between them. The germline CDR1 and CDR2 sequences are MDHEN and SYDVKM. The CDR3 DNA reads as TGTGCCAGCAGTTCCGGACAGTTTCAAGAGACCCAGTACTTC. This codes for CASSSGQFQETQYF.

This chain connects TRBV5-1 to TRBJ2-4; 8 bases match TRBD2. Gene TRBJ2-7 matches the end of the DNA better, so the J call may be wrong. The CDR3 extends over 15 amino acids. Germline values: CDR1 SGHRS, CDR2 YFSETQ. CDR3 bases: TGCGCCAGCAGCTCCGAGCCGGGACTAGTCTACGAGCAGTACTTC. Translation gives CASSSEPGLVYEQYF.

This clonotype was found once. The rearrangement links TRBV6-2 or TRBV6-3 to TRBJ2-7; 7 bases align to TRBD2. The CDR3 covers 15 residues. Germline V gives CDR1 MNHEY, CDR2 SVGEGT. The J segment lost 0 bases and the V segment lost 5 bases, leaving 7 bases of the junction unmatched. The CDR3 loop is CASSRAGVPSYEQYF. CDR3 nucleotide sequence: TGTGCCAGCAGTCGGGCGGGAGTCCCCTCCTACGAGCAGTACTTC.

The chain recombines TRBV5-1 with TRBJ2-5; possible D gene TRBD2, 5 bases. CDR3 length equals 13 residues. V was shortened by 4 bases and J by 11 bases, with 18 bases between the two germline ends. Germline V gene lookup returns CDR1 SGHRS and CDR2 YFSETQ. In nucleotides, the CDR3 is TGCGCCAGCAGCCCACTAGTTCCGAATGAGCAGTACTTC. The encoded protein is CASSPLVPNEQYF.

V gene TRBV20-1 combines with J gene TRBJ1-2, with 7 bases matching TRBD1. The junction had 13 bases not matched to a gene; V was cut back by 5 bases and J by 4 bases. Germline lookup yields CDR1 DFQATT and CDR2 SNEGSKA (reference sequence). CDR3 length: 15 residues. The CDR3 loop is CSAYSGTASPYGYTF. DNA of the CDR3: TGCAGTGCTTACTCCGGGACAGCAAGTCCCTATGGCTACACCTTC.

V gene TRBV9 combines with J gene TRBJ2-2, with D tentatively TRBD2 (5 bases). Germline lookup yields CDR1 SGDLS and CDR2 YYNGEE. Deletions cut 1 base from V and 2 bases from J, with 18 bases between. The CDR3 loop spans 18 amino acids. In nucleotides, the CDR3 is TGTGCCAGCAGCGTACGCTGGGCGAGCGGCCCAAACACCGGGGAGCTGTTTTTT. Its translation: CASSVRWASGPNTGELFF.

The chain links TRBV7-2 to TRBJ2-1; 11 bases agree with TRBD2. From germline, CDR1 is SGHTA and CDR2 FQGNSA. The V gene end was trimmed by 4 bases and the J gene end by 15 bases; junction bases not matched to a gene: 14. The CDR3 is 15 amino acids. The CDR3 coding sequence is TGTGCCAGCAGCTCCTCCGGGACTAGCGGAGCCATGGGGTTCTTC. Translating it yields CASSSSGTSGAMGFF.

As DNA, the CDR3 is TGTGCCAGCAGTTTAAGGTTTGACACCTACGAGCAGTACTTC. This sequence encodes CASSLRFDTYEQYF. This chain joins TRBV12-3 or TRBV12-4 and TRBJ2-7, with unresolved D. V lost 2 bases and J lost 2, with 10 bases in between. The CDR3 loop spans 14 amino acids.

The chain employs TRBV20-1 and TRBJ2-1; D not resolved. The CDR3 totals 12 residues. The V gene lost 0 bases and the J gene lost 10 bases, with 10 bases spanning the gap. Per the germline V gene, CDR1 is DFQATT and CDR2 is SNEGSKA (reference sequence). The CDR3 spells CSARERPVEQFF. CDR3 sequence (DNA): TGCAGTGCTAGAGAGAGACCCGTAGAGCAGTTCTTC.

This clonotype appeared a few times. The chain is built from TRBV6-2 or TRBV6-3 and TRBJ2-1; 10 bases agree with TRBD2. The J call may be incorrect, as the DNA end agrees better with TRBJ2-7. The CDR3 consists of 17 residues. CDR1 is MNHEY, CDR2 SVGEGT, per germline. As DNA, the CDR3 is TGTGCCAGCAGTTATCCCCTGGCCCTAGCGGGAGAAAATGAGCAGTACTTC. This sequence encodes CASSYPLALAGENEQYF.

This clonotype was counted many times. In nucleotides, the CDR3 is TGCGCCAGCAGCGTCGGATCTCCCGGGACTAGCGTTCCCCCCTACGAGCAGTACTTC. Protein: CASSVGSPGTSVPPYEQYF. V and J are TRBV5-1 and TRBJ2-7; TRBD2 matches at 10 bases. V lost 4 bases to trimming and J lost 2 bases; unmatched junction nucleotides: 18. This CDR3 is 19 amino acids long. Germline values: CDR1 SGHRS, CDR2 YFSETQ.

This rearrangement joins TRBV20-1 to TRBJ2-7; D is possibly TRBD2 (5 bases). Germline assignment: CDR1 DFQATT and CDR2 SNEGSKA (reference sequence). V was trimmed by 0 bases and J by 4 bases, leaving 22 bases between them. This CDR3 comprises 17 residues. In DNA, the CDR3 is TGCAGTGCTAGAGAGACTCCGCTGGACTCGAGAAGGTACGAGCAGTACTTC. This codes for CSARETPLDSRRYEQYF.

This chain connects TRBV5-1 to TRBJ2-5; 8 nucleotides agree with TRBD2. This CDR3 has 15 residues. V gave up 4 bases and J gave up 11 bases; unmatched junction bases: 16. CDR1 is SGHRS, CDR2 YFSETQ, per germline. As DNA, the CDR3 is TGCGCCAGCAGCCCCATAGGGGCGGGAGGTGCAGAGCAGTACTTC. Amino acid sequence: CASSPIGAGGAEQYF.

V gene TRBV9 combines with J gene TRBJ2-6; 8 nucleotides match TRBD1. This CDR3 spans 19 amino acids. CDR1 and CDR2 (germline): SGDLS, YYNGEE. V was clipped by 5 bases and J by 0 bases; unmatched bases: 13. CDR3: CASSPRTGQVISGANVLTF. The CDR3 nucleotides are TGTGCCAGCAGTCCTAGGACGGGACAGGTCATCTCTGGGGCCAACGTCCTGACTTTC.

This chain uses TRBV5-1 with TRBJ1-1, with TRBD1 as a possible D gene (5 bases). The CDR3 runs to 14 residues. V was pared by 4 bases and J by 7 bases, with 17 bases between. CDR1 SGHRS and CDR2 YFSETQ come from the germline V gene. The CDR3 loop is CASSAQTGRDEAFF. The CDR3 DNA reads as TGCGCCAGCAGCGCCCAAACGGGGCGTGATGAAGCTTTCTTT.

The J gene is TRBJ1-1, the V gene TRBV20-1; D is ambiguous. The CDR3 is 17 residues long. V was clipped by 6 bases and J by 0 bases, with 23 bases between them. Germline V gives CDR1 DFQATT, CDR2 SNEGSKA (reference sequence). The CDR3 is CSAPMRVAQAVNTEAFF. The CDR3 DNA sequence: TGCAGTGCCCCGATGAGGGTTGCCCAAGCCGTGAACACTGAAGCTTTCTTT.

This chain links TRBV7-2 with TRBJ1-5; D may be TRBD1 (5 bases). Between the trimmed V and J ends, which lost 5 bases and 6 bases, there was a span of 8 bases. This CDR3 is 12 amino acids long. Germline CDR1 is SGHTA and CDR2 is FQGNSA. In DNA form, the CDR3 reads TGTGCCAGCAGCATAGGGGTTCAGCCCCAGCATTTT. Its protein product is CASSIGVQPQHF.